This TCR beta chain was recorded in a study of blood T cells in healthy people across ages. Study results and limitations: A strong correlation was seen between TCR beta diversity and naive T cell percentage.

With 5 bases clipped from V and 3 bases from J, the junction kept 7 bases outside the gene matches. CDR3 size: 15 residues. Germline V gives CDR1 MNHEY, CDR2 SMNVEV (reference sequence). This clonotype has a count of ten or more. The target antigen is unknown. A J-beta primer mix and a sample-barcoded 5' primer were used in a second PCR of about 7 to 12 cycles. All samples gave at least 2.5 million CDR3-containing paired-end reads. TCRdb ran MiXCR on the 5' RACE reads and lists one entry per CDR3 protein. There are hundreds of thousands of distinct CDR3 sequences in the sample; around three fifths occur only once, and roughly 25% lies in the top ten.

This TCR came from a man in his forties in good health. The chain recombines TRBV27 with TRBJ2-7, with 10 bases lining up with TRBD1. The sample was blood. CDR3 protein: CASSPSGTGVYEQYF. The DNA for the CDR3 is TGTGCCAGCAGTCCGTCCGGGACAGGGGTCTACGAGCAGTACTTC.